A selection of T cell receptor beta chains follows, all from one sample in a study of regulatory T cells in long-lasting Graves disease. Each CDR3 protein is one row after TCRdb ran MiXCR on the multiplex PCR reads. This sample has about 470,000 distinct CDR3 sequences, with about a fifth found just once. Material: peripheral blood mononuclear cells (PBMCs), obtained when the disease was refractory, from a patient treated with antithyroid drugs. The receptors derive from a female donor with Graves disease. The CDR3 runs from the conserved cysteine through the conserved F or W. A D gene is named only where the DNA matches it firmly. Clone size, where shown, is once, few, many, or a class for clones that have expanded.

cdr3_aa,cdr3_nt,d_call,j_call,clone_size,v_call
CASSVGSGTYEQYF,TGTGCCAGCAGCGTTGGAAGTGGTACTTACGAGCAGTACTTC,NA,TRBJ2-7,few,TRBV7-9
CASSRPWGTEAFF,TGTGCCAGCAGCCGACCTTGGGGCACTGAAGCTTTCTTT,NA,TRBJ1-1,many,TRBV28
CASKTGLNTEAFF,TGTGCCAGCAAGACAGGGTTGAACACTGAAGCTTTCTTT,TRBD1,TRBJ1-1,many,TRBV6-1
CASSLGGFEGGEQYF,TGTGCCAGCAGCTTAGGAGGTTTTGAGGGGGGCGAGCAGTACTTC,NA,TRBJ2-7,many,TRBV7-2
CASSSRDRHPNGNTEAFF,TGTGCCAGCAGCTCCCGGGACAGGCATCCGAATGGGAACACTGAAGCTTTCTTT,TRBD1,TRBJ1-1,NA,TRBV7-8
CSVSSGQLNTEAFF,TGCAGCGTTTCCTCGGGACAGTTGAACACTGAAGCTTTCTTT,TRBD1,TRBJ1-1,few,TRBV29-1
CAISVVATNTEAFF,TGTGCCATCAGTGTTGTGGCCACGAACACTGAAGCTTTCTTT,NA,TRBJ1-1,many,TRBV10-3
CASSFTPGGRTEAFF,TGTGCCAGCAGCTTCACCCCGGGGGGGAGAACTGAAGCTTTCTTT,NA,TRBJ1-1,NA,TRBV27
CASSIGGGPTGELFF,TGTGCCAGCAGTATAGGAGGGGGCCCCACCGGGGAGCTGTTTTTT,NA,TRBJ2-2,many,TRBV28
CAIRGQENTEAFF,TGTGCCATCAGGGGACAGGAGAACACTGAAGCTTTCTTT,TRBD1,TRBJ1-1,few,TRBV10-3
CSARDRGSGGTLSGNTIYF,TGCAGTGCTAGAGATCGTGGCTCGGGAGGAACCCTCTCTGGAAACACCATATATTTT,NA,TRBJ1-3,NA,TRBV20-1
CASSSGTGREPYEQYF,TGTGCCAGCAGTTCGGGAACGGGAAGGGAGCCCTACGAGCAGTACTTC,NA,TRBJ2-7,many,TRBV6-5
CASSQDSSAYGYTF,TGTGCCAGCAGCCAAGATAGCTCGGCTTATGGCTACACCTTC,NA,TRBJ1-2,few,TRBV3-1
CASGPPNRGNTIYF,TGTGCCAGCGGGCCTCCGAACCGAGGAAACACCATATATTTT,NA,TRBJ1-3,few,TRBV7-9
CASSLDAGTPREQYF,TGTGCCAGCAGCTTAGACGCGGGAACCCCCCGCGAGCAGTACTTC,NA,TRBJ2-7,few,TRBV7-2
CASSRGRVGEQYF,TGTGCCAGCAGCCGGGGCAGGGTAGGCGAGCAGTACTTC,NA,TRBJ2-7,few,TRBV14
CSVVNGYTEAFF,TGCAGCGTTGTGAACGGATACACTGAAGCTTTCTTT,NA,TRBJ1-1,NA,TRBV29-1
CASSLGGPRMYEQYF,TGCGCCAGCAGCTTGGGGGGCCCCAGGATGTACGAGCAGTACTTC,NA,TRBJ2-7,NA,TRBV5-1
CASRGTGGINSPLHF,TGTGCCAGCAGGGGGACAGGGGGTATTAATTCACCCCTCCACTTT,TRBD1,TRBJ1-6,many,TRBV2
CASSPLAGADTQYF,TGTGCCAGCAGTCCTTTAGCGGGAGCAGATACGCAGTATTTT,TRBD2,TRBJ2-3,NA,TRBV6-2/TRBV6-3
CASSSAGPEQYF,TGTGCCAGCAGCTCCGCAGGGCCCGAGCAGTACTTC,NA,TRBJ2-7,many,TRBV11-2
CASSLQAGASSYEQYF,TGTGCCAGCAGCCTCCAGGCCGGGGCTTCCTCCTACGAGCAGTACTTC,NA,TRBJ2-7,NA,TRBV12-3/TRBV12-4
CASSRQLAATYEQYF,TGCGCCAGCAGCCGACAACTAGCGGCCACCTACGAGCAGTACTTC,TRBD2,TRBJ2-7,NA,TRBV4-3
CASRRDTLNQPQHF,TGTGCCAGCAGAAGGGACACCCTCAATCAGCCCCAGCATTTT,NA,TRBJ1-5,many,TRBV2
CASSRHKWSNQPQHF,TGTGCCAGCAGTCGCCACAAGTGGAGCAATCAGCCCCAGCATTTT,NA,TRBJ1-5,many,TRBV6-7
CATSETGSSYNEQFF,TGTGCCACCAGCGAGACAGGGAGCTCCTACAATGAGCAGTTCTTC,TRBD1,TRBJ2-1,NA,TRBV15